This TCR beta chain originates from a study of early T cells in non-severe SARS-CoV-2 infection. In the study overall: Sequencing targeted bulk RNA from unsorted whole blood, leaving chains unpaired.

Trimming cost V 10 bases and J 0 bases, with 13 bases left between them. The CDR3 is made up of 14 amino acids. cDNA molecules, individually, were tagged with unique molecular identifiers. TCRdb used MiXCR to reprocess the 5' RACE reads, holding one entry per CDR3 protein. Of tens of thousands of distinct CDR3 sequences in the sample, approximately 13% were seen once. The TCR sequence derives from an adult who was a healthcare worker with PCR-confirmed SARS-CoV-2 infection or an uninfected control (not recorded which). The chain has TRBV12-3 or TRBV12-4 and TRBJ2-1; maybe TRBD2 (6 bases). Material for sequencing was whole blood. The CDR3 reads CAITGGASYNEQFF. CDR3 DNA: TGTGCCATTACGGGCGGGGCCTCCTACAATGAGCAGTTCTTC.